The 15 T cell receptor beta chains below all came from one sample that was sequenced in a study of blood T cell repertoires in COVID-19. Profiling relied on immunoSEQ multiplex PCR, and the TCRdb table lists in-frame clones only, not all of them. The sample gives under 450,000 clones, about 91% of which show up once; 10% to 15% is in the top ten. The sample consisted of peripheral blood. The receptors shown here come from a woman aged 45-65 years with COVID-19, enrolled during active disease.

V gene TRBV30 combines with J gene TRBJ1-1; no clear D. CDR1 GTSNPN and CDR2 SVGIG come from the germline V gene (reference sequence). CDR3 length: 11 amino acids. V lost 1 base, J lost 5 bases, and 5 bases lay in between. Here the CDR3 DNA reads TGTGCCTGGAGTGCACTTACTGAAGCTTTCTTT. As protein: CAWSALTEAFF.

This rearrangement joins TRBV5-1 to TRBJ2-1; 7 nucleotides match TRBD2. V lost 3 bases to trimming and J lost 3 bases; unmatched junction nucleotides: 6. CDR1 is SGHRS, CDR2 YFSETQ, per germline. The CDR3 totals 15 residues. The DNA for the CDR3 is TGCGCCAGCAGCTCCCGGGAGGAGTACTACAATGAGCAGTTCTTC. Its translation is CASSSREEYYNEQFF.

The rearrangement uses TRBV2 and TRBJ1-2, with D unresolved. Looked up from germline, CDR1 is SNHLY and CDR2 is FYNNEI. The CDR3 length is 13 residues. Trimming stripped 3 bases from V and 5 bases from J, with 10 bases between. CDR3 sequence reads: CASSDLWSYGYTF. Written as DNA, the CDR3 is TGTGCCAGCAGTGACCTTTGGAGTTATGGCTACACCTTC.

The chain combines TRBV2 with TRBJ1-3; D gene unclear. Trimming left V 10 bases short and J 4 bases short, with 11 bases between. Germline V gives CDR1 SNHLY, CDR2 FYNNEI. The CDR3 length is 12 residues. The CDR3 DNA is TGTGCCATCCTCGATGGCGGAAACACCATATATTTT. Protein product: CAILDGGNTIYF.

The chain couples TRBV2 to TRBJ2-2, with D perhaps TRBD2 (7 bases). The germline V gene encodes CDR1 SNHLY and CDR2 FYNNEI. CDR3 length: 15 amino acids. V dropped 4 bases and J dropped 4 bases, with 13 bases sitting between them. CDR3: CASSARGGATGELFF. The CDR3 nucleotides read TGTGCCAGCAGTGCTCGAGGGGGGGCCACCGGGGAGCTGTTTTTT.

The chain combines TRBV7-2 with TRBJ2-1, with D possibly matching TRBD2 (5 bases). Trimming shortened V by 0 bases and J by 10 bases, and 10 bases separated the two germline ends. Germline V gene lookup returns CDR1 SGHTA and CDR2 FQGNSA. The CDR3 consists of 13 residues. As DNA, the CDR3 is TGTGCCAGCAGCTTAGCCTCTCGCGGGGAGCAGTTCTTC. Translated: CASSLASRGEQFF.

This clone was seen only a few times. The J gene is TRBJ1-5, the V gene TRBV9; D is perhaps TRBD1 (5 bases). Germline CDR1 is SGDLS and CDR2 is YYNGEE. Trimming removed 0 bases at V and 9 bases at J, with 13 bases between. This CDR3 is 14 amino acids long. CDR3 residues: CASSVGTGGTPQHF. In DNA form, the CDR3 reads TGTGCCAGCAGCGTAGGTACAGGCGGGACGCCCCAGCATTTT. Full variable domain (rest looked up from reference TRBV9 and TRBJ1-5): DSGVTQTPKHLITATGQRVTLRCSPRSGDLSVYWYQQSLDQGLQFLIQYYNGEERAKGNILERFSAQQFPDLHSELNLSSLELGDSALYFCASSVGTGGTPQHFGDGTRLSIL.

The chain carries TRBV12-3 or TRBV12-4 and TRBJ2-2, with D perhaps TRBD2 (5 bases). The V and J ends lost 7 bases and 6 bases respectively, with 12 bases between them. The CDR3 spans 13 residues. CDR3 loop: CASTEGPSGELFF. The CDR3 DNA sequence: TGTGCCAGCACCGAGGGCCCGTCCGGGGAGCTGTTTTTT.

The chain has TRBV5-1 and TRBJ2-5, with TRBD1 as a possible D gene (6 bases). The ends were cut back, 0 bases at V and 7 bases at J, with 10 bases in the middle. The CDR3 extends over 13 amino acids. CDR1 and CDR2 (germline): SGHRS, YFSETQ. Here the CDR3 DNA reads TGCGCCAGCAGCTTGGGGGGGCCGGGGACCCAGTACTTC. Protein product: CASSLGGPGTQYF. Drawing the rest from reference TRBV5-1 and TRBJ2-5, the complete variable domain is KAGVTQTPRYLIKTRGQQVTLSCSPISGHRSVSWYQQTPGQGLQFLFEYFSETQRNKGNFPGRFSGRQFSNSRSEMNVSTLELGDSALYLCASSLGGPGTQYFGPGTRLLVL.

The chain links TRBV11-3 to TRBJ2-1; 8 bases are a match to TRBD2. CDR1 is SGHNT, CDR2 YENEEA, per germline. V shed 5 bases and J 0 bases; nucleotides not matched to a gene: 18. The CDR3 sequence is 20 residues long. CDR3 sequence (DNA): TGTGCCAGCAGCCCCCGGAGCCCTAGGGCGGGGGGAACCTCCTACAATGAGCAGTTCTTC. It yields the protein CASSPRSPRAGGTSYNEQFF.

This CDR3 is CASSWRGLGSNEKLFF. The CDR3 DNA sequence: TGTGCCAGCAGTTGGAGGGGTCTCGGCTCTAATGAAAAACTGTTTTTT. The V gene is TRBV6-5, the J gene TRBJ1-4; a weak D match, TRBD1 (5 bases). V shed 4 bases and J shed 3 bases, with 15 bases lying between them. This CDR3 is 16 amino acids long. Per germline, CDR1 MNHEY and CDR2 SVGAGI.

The chain carries TRBV6-5 and TRBJ1-4; D call uncertain. The CDR3 runs to 14 residues. Per the germline V gene, CDR1 is MNHEY and CDR2 is SVGAGI. V shed 6 bases and J shed 5 bases, with 13 bases lying between them. The CDR3 bases are TGTGCCAGCAGAGGCCAGGCCGGAAATGAAAAACTGTTTTTT. Its translation is CASRGQAGNEKLFF.

This clone showed up just once. The rearrangement links TRBV27 to TRBJ2-3, with D possibly TRBD2 on 6 matching bases. The CDR3 spans 15 residues. V was trimmed by 1 base and J by 7 bases, leaving 15 bases between them. Germline V lookup: CDR1 MNHEY, CDR2 SMNVEV (reference sequence). CDR3 sequence reads: CASSLWGVRGNTQYF. DNA of the CDR3: TGTGCCAGCAGTTTATGGGGGGTACGGGGTAATACGCAGTATTTT.

This chain links TRBV10-3 with TRBJ2-7, with D possibly being TRBD1 (5 bases). Germline CDR1 reads ENHRY; CDR2 reads SYGVKD. V lost 0 bases and J 1 base, leaving 10 bases between the germline ends. CDR3 length equals 15 residues. The CDR3 spells CAISESGPGSYEQYF. For the CDR3, the DNA is TGTGCCATCAGTGAGTCGGGGCCAGGTTCCTACGAGCAGTACTTC.

This clone appeared a few times. V is TRBV7-9 and J is TRBJ1-3; D gene unclear. The CDR3 consists of 11 residues. Germline V gene sequence: CDR1 SEHNR, CDR2 FQNEAQ (reference sequence). Trimming removed 4 bases at V and 6 bases at J, with 4 bases between. Written as DNA, the CDR3 is TGTGCCAGCAGCTCTAAAAACACCATATATTTT. This translates into CASSSKNTIYF.